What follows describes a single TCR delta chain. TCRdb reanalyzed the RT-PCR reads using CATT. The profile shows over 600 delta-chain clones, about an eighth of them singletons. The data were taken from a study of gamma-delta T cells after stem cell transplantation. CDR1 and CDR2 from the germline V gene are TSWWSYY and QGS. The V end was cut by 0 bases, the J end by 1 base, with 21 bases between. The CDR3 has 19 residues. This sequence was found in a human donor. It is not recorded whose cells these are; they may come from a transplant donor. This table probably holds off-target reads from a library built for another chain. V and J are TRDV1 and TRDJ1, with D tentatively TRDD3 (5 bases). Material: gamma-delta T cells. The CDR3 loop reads CALGELYAGWVRGTDKLIF. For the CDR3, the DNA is TGTGCTCTTGGGGAACTCTACGCGGGCTGGGTGAGGGGCACCGATAAACTCATCTTT.